One sample yielded the 25 T cell receptor beta chains listed below, sequenced in a study of blood T cell repertoires in COVID-19. This table comes from immunoSEQ multiplex PCR, and its TCRdb copy is limited to in-frame clones, with some not included. Here the sample spans about 62,000 clones, 76% being singletons. The specimen was peripheral blood. The source is a woman between 50 and 59 years old with active or convalescent COVID-19.

V usage is TRBV30 and J usage is TRBJ1-5; maybe TRBD1 (6 bases). The germline V and J ends were trimmed by 3 bases and 0 bases, with 15 bases remaining between them. CDR1 GTSNPN and CDR2 SVGIG come from the germline V gene (reference sequence). CDR3 length: 16 residues. The CDR3 is CAWRAGDQNSNQPQHF. DNA for the CDR3: TGTGCCTGGAGGGCAGGGGACCAGAATAGCAATCAGCCCCAGCATTTT.

The chain links TRBV3-1 (or the pseudogene TRBV3-2) to TRBJ2-2; TRBD2 matches at 11 bases. With V trimmed by 3 bases and J by 4 bases, 4 bases remained unmatched. Germline loops: CDR1 LGHDT, CDR2 YNNKEL (reference sequence). The CDR3 covers 16 residues. The CDR3 bases are TGTGCCAGCAGCCACTCTAGCGGGGGGCTCACCGGGGAGCTGTTTTTT. Amino acids: CASSHSSGGLTGELFF.

This clone was seen a few times. This chain links TRBV7-3 with TRBJ1-2; weak D call: TRBD1 (6 bases). This CDR3 contains 16 residues. The V gene's germline CDR1 is SGHTA and CDR2 FQGTGA. V was trimmed by 6 bases and J by 2 bases, leaving 19 bases between them. CDR3 nucleotides: TGTGCCAGCAGTCCGACGAGGGGGTCAGTCAACTATGGCTACACCTTC. It translates to CASSPTRGSVNYGYTF.

The chain combines TRBV18 with TRBJ1-4; possible D gene TRBD1, 5 bases. The CDR3 runs 14 residues. Germline loops: CDR1 KGHSH, CDR2 LQKENI. Trimming stripped 3 bases from V and 8 bases from J, with 13 bases between. The CDR3 DNA reads TGTGCCAGCTCACCCCGGGGGGTAGGCGAAAAACTGTTTTTT. The encoded protein is CASSPRGVGEKLFF.

The chain combines TRBV30 with TRBJ1-1; tentatively, D is TRBD1 (5 bases). Germline V gene lookup returns CDR1 GTSNPN and CDR2 SVGIG (reference sequence). CDR3 size: 12 residues. Trimming stripped 2 bases from V and 7 bases from J, with 11 bases between. The CDR3 reads CAWSQQALEAFF. As DNA, the CDR3 is TGTGCCTGGAGTCAACAGGCTCTTGAAGCTTTCTTT.

The rearrangement joins TRBV2 to TRBJ1-4, with D tentatively TRBD1 (6 bases). This CDR3 region has 17 residues. Between the trimmed V and J ends, which lost 3 bases and 6 bases, there was a span of 20 bases. Germline V gene lookup returns CDR1 SNHLY and CDR2 FYNNEI. CDR3 loop: CASSDLRGLTPDEKLFF. The CDR3 coding sequence is TGTGCCAGCAGTGACCTCAGGGGCTTGACGCCTGATGAAAAACTGTTTTTT. Full variable domain (outside the CDR3, taken from reference TRBV2 and TRBJ1-4): EPEVTQTPSHQVTQMGQEVILRCVPISNHLYFYWYRQILGQKVEFLVSFYNNEISEKSEIFDDQFSVERPDGSNFTLKIRSTKLEDSAMYFCASSDLRGLTPDEKLFFGSGTQLSVL.

The rearrangement links TRBV19 to TRBJ2-2; D may be TRBD1 (5 bases). There are 14 residues in the CDR3. CDR1 LNHDA and CDR2 SQIVND come from the germline V gene (reference sequence). V was trimmed by 6 bases and J by 1 base, leaving 9 bases between them. CDR3 sequence reads: CASRSQGNTGELFF. CDR3 nucleotides: TGTGCCAGTAGATCGCAGGGGAACACCGGGGAGCTGTTTTTT.

This clone came up once. The chain couples TRBV19 to TRBJ1-4; tentatively, D is TRBD1 (5 bases). There are 14 residues in the CDR3. V was shortened by 3 bases and J by 8 bases, with 13 bases between the two germline ends. The germline V gene encodes CDR1 LNHDA and CDR2 SQIVND (reference sequence). For the CDR3, the DNA is TGTGCCAGTAGTATGGGGCACCCCGGGGAAAAACTGTTTTTT. Translated: CASSMGHPGEKLFF.

This clone was seen more than once but under ten times. The chain has TRBV27 and TRBJ2-2; TRBD2 might be the D (5 bases). The CDR3 sequence is 15 residues long. Trimming removed 3 bases from V and 4 bases from J, with 12 bases in between. Germline CDR1 and CDR2: MNHEY and SMNVEV (reference sequence). The CDR3 sequence is CASSLTVAGTGELFF. CDR3 in DNA: TGTGCCAGCAGTTTGACTGTTGCGGGCACCGGGGAGCTGTTTTTT.

In its sample, this clone was seen a few times. This chain links TRBV4-2 with TRBJ1-4; the D gene is possibly TRBD1 (5 bases). V lost 1 base and J lost 7, with 19 bases in between. CDR3 length equals 17 residues. Germline assignment: CDR1 LGHNA and CDR2 YNFKEQ. The CDR3 nucleotides read TGTGCCAGCAGCCAAGGGGGGGTCCGGACTCGTCCTGAAAAACTGTTTTTT. Its protein product is CASSQGGVRTRPEKLFF.

The genes are TRBV3-1 (or the pseudogene TRBV3-2) and TRBJ2-1, with 7 bases aligning to TRBD2. Germline CDR1 is LGHDT and CDR2 is YNNKEL (reference sequence). Trimming at V came to 4 bases and at J to 9 bases, leaving 12 bases not matched to a gene. The CDR3 runs to 15 residues. In nucleotides, the CDR3 is TGTGCCAGCAGCCTGGACCTAGCGGTGGGGGGTGAGCAGTTCTTC. Translating it yields CASSLDLAVGGEQFF.

V and J are TRBV7-9 and TRBJ1-2; possible D gene TRBD1, 6 bases. Germline V lookup: CDR1 SEHNR, CDR2 FQNEAQ (reference sequence). V shed 5 bases and J shed 4 bases, with 17 bases lying between them. The CDR3 consists of 15 residues. The CDR3 here is CASSHRLAGAYGYTF. The CDR3 DNA reads as TGTGCCAGCAGCCACCGCCTGGCAGGGGCCTATGGCTACACCTTC.

This rearrangement joins TRBV7-2 to TRBJ1-5; maybe TRBD1 (5 bases). In germline, CDR1 is SGHTA, CDR2 FQGNSA. The CDR3 consists of 15 residues. Deletions cut 2 bases from V and 2 bases from J, with 10 bases between. The CDR3, as DNA: TGTGCCAGCAGCTTATTGGGAGGGGGCAATCAGCCCCAGCATTTT. Its protein product is CASSLLGGGNQPQHF.

The count of this clone is one. In DNA form, the CDR3 reads TGTGCCAGCTCACCGGACAGGGCAGATACGCAGTATTTT. This codes for CASSPDRADTQYF. The rearrangement links TRBV18 to TRBJ2-3; 8 positions match TRBD1. Germline-derived CDR1 and CDR2 are KGHSH and LQKENI. The V gene end was trimmed by 3 bases and the J gene end by 4 bases; junction bases not matched to a gene: 0. There are 13 residues in the CDR3.

This clone has only one observation. The chain links TRBV5-4 to TRBJ2-5; 10 bases are shared with TRBD1. Germline values: CDR1 SGHNT, CDR2 YYREEE (reference sequence). Losses at the gene ends were 0 bases for V and 1 base for J; bases not matched to a gene: 3. This CDR3 contains 16 residues. This CDR3 is CASSLGTGGFQETQYF. The CDR3 nucleotides read TGTGCCAGCAGCTTGGGGACAGGGGGATTCCAAGAGACCCAGTACTTC.

The chain uses TRBV7-9 and TRBJ2-2; 10 bases are a match to TRBD1. V gave up 6 bases and J gave up 7 bases; unmatched junction bases: 5. The germline CDR1 and CDR2 sequences are SEHNR and FQNEAQ (reference sequence). The CDR3 sequence is 14 residues long. CDR3 sequence reads: CASRSDRGLGELFF. DNA of the CDR3: TGTGCCAGCAGGTCTGACAGGGGGCTCGGGGAGCTGTTTTTT.

This clone has more than one count but fewer than ten. Germline is not matched at one junction end, which may reflect a read error. The J gene is TRBJ2-7, the V gene TRBV2, with 8 bases aligning to TRBD1. The CDR3 runs to 13 residues. Looked up from germline, CDR1 is SNHLY and CDR2 is FYNNEI. In DNA form, the CDR3 reads TGTGCGAGCAGGCACAGGGGGGTGGTCGAGCAGTACTTC. Its protein product is CASRHRGVVEQYF.

This clone occurred once. This rearrangement joins TRBV24-1 to TRBJ2-2; TRBD1 might be the D (5 bases). V was trimmed by 0 bases and J by 1 base, leaving 14 bases between them. Germline V lookup: CDR1 KGHDR, CDR2 SFDVKD. This CDR3 region has 18 residues. The DNA for the CDR3 is TGTGCCACCAGTGATTTGGCGGCAGGGTGGGGGAACACCGGGGAGCTGTTTTTT. Encoded protein: CATSDLAAGWGNTGELFF.

Regarding this clone: The junction does not match germline at one end; this may be a read error. J is TRBJ2-3 and V is TRBV6-5, with D tentatively TRBD1 (6 bases). The CDR3 totals 14 residues. Germline-derived CDR1 and CDR2 are MNHEY and SVGAGI. Here the CDR3 reads CAGRELGGPDTQYF. The CDR3 coding sequence is TGTGCCGGCAGAGAGCTTGGGGGCCCAGATACGCAGTATTTT.

This chain connects TRBV12-5 to TRBJ2-5, with 11 nucleotides matching TRBD1. Germline CDR1 is LGHNT and CDR2 is FRNRAP. Losses at the gene ends were 6 bases for V and 5 bases for J; bases not matched to a gene: 8. The CDR3 totals 15 residues. The CDR3 sequence: CASGVDRGRGETQYF. The CDR3 nucleotides are TGTGCTAGTGGAGTGGACAGGGGGCGTGGGGAGACCCAGTACTTC.

The chain combines TRBV19 with TRBJ2-7; possible D gene TRBD2, 6 bases. V lost 3 bases and J lost 2, with 11 bases in between. CDR1 is LNHDA, CDR2 SQIVND, per germline (reference sequence). The CDR3 length is 14 residues. The CDR3 nucleotides read TGTGCCAGTAGTATTCAAGGGAGGACCTACGAGCAGTACTTC. Amino acids: CASSIQGRTYEQYF. Based on the CDR3 plus reference TRBV19 and TRBJ2-7, the full variable domain is DGGITQSPKYLFRKEGQNVTLSCEQNLNHDAMYWYRQDPGQGLRLIYYSQIVNDFQKGDIAEGYSVSREKKESFPLTVTSAQKNPTAFYLCASSIQGRTYEQYFGPGTRLTVT.

This rearrangement joins TRBV29-1 to TRBJ2-2, with a weak D call TRBD1 (6 bases). Trimming stripped 4 bases from V and 2 bases from J, with 14 bases between. Germline V lookup: CDR1 SQVTM, CDR2 ANQGSEA. CDR3 length: 15 amino acids. The CDR3 DNA reads TGCAGCGTTGTAGTGGCAGGGGTTAACACCGGGGAGCTGTTTTTT. It translates to CSVVVAGVNTGELFF.

This clone was picked up a small number of times. The V and J genes are TRBV7-9 and TRBJ2-5, with a possible D match to TRBD2 (6 bases). This CDR3 spans 12 amino acids. Germline CDR1 is SEHNR and CDR2 is FQNEAQ (reference sequence). V shed 4 bases and J shed 7 bases, with 10 bases lying between them. The CDR3 DNA sequence: TGTGCCAGCAGCTACCACGGGGGGACCCAGTACTTC. Its protein product is CASSYHGGTQYF.

V usage is TRBV6-1 and J usage is TRBJ1-6; D may be TRBD1 (5 bases). This CDR3 is 13 amino acids long. With 11 bases removed from V and 7 bases from J, the gap between germline ends came to 15 bases. Germline V gene data show CDR1 as MNHNS and CDR2 as SASEGT. CDR3 in DNA: TGTGCCGAGGGGAGGGCGGGCAATTCACCCCTCCACTTT. This codes for CAEGRAGNSPLHF.

The J gene is TRBJ1-6, the V gene TRBV3-1 (or the pseudogene TRBV3-2); D call uncertain. Germline V gene sequence: CDR1 LGHDT, CDR2 YNNKEL (reference sequence). This CDR3 region has 13 residues. Deletions cut 4 bases from V and 9 bases from J, with 10 bases between. The CDR3 region has the DNA TGTGCCAGCAGCCCTGGGCTAATTTCACCCCTCCACTTT. Its translation: CASSPGLISPLHF.